Presented here are 25 T cell receptor beta chains from one specimen sequenced in a study of sequential checkpoint blockade in melanoma. Treatment in this sample: randomized to nivolumab then ipilimumab (arm A) or the reverse (arm B). Produced via immunoSEQ multiplex PCR; TCRdb's table is partial and in-frame only. The sample consists of under 15,000 clones, 76% of them appearing once. The sequences come from CD8+ T cells sorted from blood (inferred from file names), collected from a patient given nivolumab and ipilimumab in sequence. Receptors originate from a human patient with melanoma. Some clones in this sample may be carry-over from other donors' samples.

This clone was seen only a few times. The chain recombines TRBV2 with TRBJ2-1; 9 nucleotides agree with TRBD1. The germline V gene has CDR1 SNHLY and CDR2 FYNNEI. CDR3 length: 16 amino acids. V lost 1 base and J lost 6; bases outside the gene matches: 7. The CDR3, as DNA: TGTGCCAGCAGTGAAGGGGGGGGACAGGGACGCAATGAGCAGTTCTTC. Protein: CASSEGGGQGRNEQFF.

There are a few counts of this clone. V is TRBV9 and J is TRBJ1-2; D gene uncertain. The CDR3 sequence is 14 residues long. CDR1 is SGDLS and CDR2 is YYNGEE in the germline V gene. Trimming pared 4 bases from V and 4 bases from J, leaving 14 bases between. Here the CDR3 DNA reads TGTGCCAGCAGCCCCTCAGGTGAGGGCTATGGCTACACCTTC. This encodes CASSPSGEGYGYTF.

The gene calls are TRBV1 and TRBJ2-7; the table calls TRBD2, which could not be checked here. TRBV1 counts as a pseudogene. There are 17 residues in the CDR3. Here the CDR3 DNA reads TGCACCAGCAGCCAAGGAGGCGTTGGTAGCGGGGGTTACGAGCAGTACTTC. It encodes CTSSQGGVGSGGYEQYF.

The V call is TRBV7-9, the J call TRBJ2-7, with TRBD1 matching 7 bases. The CDR3 has 15 amino acids. V lost 4 bases, J lost 2 bases, and 8 bases stayed unmatched. CDR1 is SEHNR, CDR2 FQNEAQ, per germline (reference sequence). The CDR3 loop reads CASSSPRDSTYEQYF. The CDR3 DNA sequence: TGTGCCAGCAGCTCCCCCCGGGACAGCACCTACGAGCAGTACTTC.

This chain uses TRBV9 with TRBJ2-1; D is uncertain. V lost 2 bases and J 7 bases, leaving 4 bases between the germline ends. Germline CDR1 SGDLS, CDR2 YYNGEE. This CDR3 is built from 11 residues. The CDR3 sequence: CASSVTNEQFF. In DNA form, the CDR3 reads TGTGCCAGCAGCGTGACAAATGAGCAGTTCTTC.

The chain has TRBV6-5 and TRBJ2-6, with D uncertain. Germline-derived CDR1 and CDR2 are MNHEY and SVGAGI. The CDR3 is made up of 14 amino acids. V lost 4 bases, J lost 0 bases, and 4 bases lay in between. The CDR3 coding sequence is TGTGCCAGCAGTTTATCCTCTGGGGCCAACGTCCTGACTTTC. Protein product: CASSLSSGANVLTF.

The count of this clone is one. The chain joins TRBV2 to TRBJ2-2; D is unclear. Trimming stripped 5 bases from V and 0 bases from J, with 13 bases between. The CDR3 sequence is 16 residues long. The germline V gene encodes CDR1 SNHLY and CDR2 FYNNEI. The CDR3 DNA sequence: TGTGCCAGCAGTACACCTAGACCAACGAACACCGGGGAGCTGTTTTTT. Its translation is CASSTPRPTNTGELFF. Combining the CDR3 with reference TRBV2 and TRBJ2-2 gives the whole variable domain EPEVTQTPSHQVTQMGQEVILRCVPISNHLYFYWYRQILGQKVEFLVSFYNNEISEKSEIFDDQFSVERPDGSNFTLKIRSTKLEDSAMYFCASSTPRPTNTGELFFGEGSRLTVL.

The rearrangement uses TRBV27 and TRBJ1-4; tentative D call: TRBD1 (6 bases). Deletions cut 2 bases from V and 1 base from J, with 14 bases between. This CDR3 contains 17 residues. Germline-derived CDR1 and CDR2 are MNHEY and SMNVEV (reference sequence). The CDR3 loop reads CASSLLTGELTNEKLFF. The CDR3, as DNA: TGTGCCAGCAGTTTACTGACAGGAGAACTAACTAATGAAAAACTGTTTTTT.

The V call is TRBV27, the J call TRBJ1-1; D may be TRBD1 (6 bases). The CDR3 runs 11 residues. Germline CDR1 and CDR2: MNHEY and SMNVEV (reference sequence). Trimming stripped 6 bases from V and 5 bases from J, with 7 bases between. CDR3 residues: CASSRGTEAFF. The CDR3 DNA is TGTGCCAGCAGCAGGGGAACTGAAGCTTTCTTT.

V is TRBV10-3 and J is TRBJ1-2; 7 bases align to TRBD1. The germline V gene encodes CDR1 ENHRY and CDR2 SYGVKD. The CDR3 runs to 13 residues. The V gene end was trimmed by 8 bases and the J gene end by 1 base; junction bases not matched to a gene: 4. CDR3 DNA: TGTGCCATCCAGGGGGAGAGTAACTATGGCTACACCTTC. Amino acids: CAIQGESNYGYTF.

The rearrangement links TRBV4-2 to TRBJ2-1; 10 bases agree with TRBD2. The CDR3 has 16 residues. Germline CDR1 is LGHNA and CDR2 is YNFKEQ. Germline trimming cut 4 bases from V and 1 base from J; bases unmatched to any gene: 4. The CDR3 spells CASSRVTSGSYNEQFF. The CDR3 nucleotides are TGTGCCAGCAGCCGAGTGACTAGCGGGTCCTACAATGAGCAGTTCTTC.

For the CDR3, the DNA is TGTGCCAGCAGTTTTGCGAGGGTTATGAACACTGAAGCTTTCTTT. As protein: CASSFARVMNTEAFF. This sequence joins TRBV27 and TRBJ1-1; D not resolved. Looked up from germline, CDR1 is MNHEY and CDR2 is SMNVEV (reference sequence). The CDR3 loop spans 15 amino acids. Trimming stripped 3 bases from V and 0 bases from J, with 11 bases between.

The chain joins TRBV27 to TRBJ2-1, with 8 bases aligning to TRBD1. Germline-derived CDR1 and CDR2 are MNHEY and SMNVEV (reference sequence). The CDR3 length is 14 residues. V lost 6 bases to trimming and J lost 10 bases; unmatched junction nucleotides: 11. Written as DNA, the CDR3 is TGTGCCAGCAGACACCCTTCAGGGGGCATAGAGCAGTTCTTC. It encodes CASRHPSGGIEQFF.

The V call is TRBV5-6, the J call TRBJ2-5; 8 bases line up with TRBD2. Trimming removed 0 bases from V and 6 bases from J; junction bases left unmatched: 13. The CDR3 has 17 residues. CDR1 is SGHDT, CDR2 YYEEEE, per germline. The CDR3 sequence is CASSLVRAGGAGKTQYF. The CDR3 DNA sequence: TGTGCCAGCAGCTTGGTACGTGCCGGGGGGGCCGGAAAGACCCAGTACTTC.

The rearrangement links TRBV5-1 to TRBJ2-7; D is undetermined. The length of the CDR3 is 15 residues. V lost 0 bases and J lost 9, with 19 bases in between. Germline V gene lookup returns CDR1 SGHRS and CDR2 YFSETQ. CDR3 DNA sequence: TGCGCCAGCAGCTTGGGCAGAATAATCCCGTCGGGGCAGTACTTC. It codes for CASSLGRIIPSGQYF.

The V call is TRBV7-6, the J call TRBJ1-2; 7 nucleotides agree with TRBD1. The germline CDR1 and CDR2 sequences are SGHVS and FNYEAQ. This CDR3 region has 12 residues. V lost 6 bases and J lost 4; bases outside the gene matches: 2. The CDR3 DNA is TGTGCCAGCAGTCGGGACAGCTATGGCTACACCTTC. It translates to CASSRDSYGYTF.

This clone was counted between two and nine times. The rearrangement uses TRBV23-1 and TRBJ1-1; D is unresolved. TRBV23-1 is an open reading frame whose function is uncertain. V was shortened by 6 bases and J by 1 base, with 9 bases between the two germline ends. The CDR3 contains 13 residues. The CDR3 spells CASSPNRNTEAFF. CDR3 nucleotides: TGCGCCAGCAGCCCTAATAGGAACACTGAAGCTTTCTTT.

This clone was observed a few times. This chain joins TRBV6-1 and TRBJ2-3; no clear D gene. CDR1 is MNHNS and CDR2 is SASEGT in the germline V gene. The CDR3 has 15 amino acids. Trimming shortened V by 2 bases and J by 3 bases, and 12 bases separated the two germline ends. CDR3 DNA: TGTGCCAGCAGTGAACCAGGCAGAAAAACAGATACGCAGTATTTT. The encoded protein is CASSEPGRKTDTQYF.

This clone is medium-sized (0.01 to 0.1%) by share. This rearrangement joins TRBV7-9 to TRBJ1-4; TRBD1 agrees at 8 bases. Germline CDR1 is SEHNR and CDR2 is FQNEAQ (reference sequence). V lost 5 bases to trimming and J lost 6 bases; unmatched junction nucleotides: 14. This CDR3 spans 17 amino acids. The CDR3 nucleotides read TGTGCCAGCAGCCCGAACCCGCCAGGGGGCGGGCATGAAAAACTGTTTTTT. Translating gives CASSPNPPGGGHEKLFF.

V and J are TRBV5-1 and TRBJ1-4; D is perhaps TRBD1 (5 bases). V lost 4 bases and J lost 7, with 17 bases in between. Germline CDR1 reads SGHRS; CDR2 reads YFSETQ. This CDR3 comprises 15 residues. DNA of the CDR3: TGCGCCAGCAGCCTGGGGCGGATCAGACCTGAAAAACTGTTTTTT. Translation: CASSLGRIRPEKLFF.

This clone was recorded many times. A much larger clone differs from this one at a single base, so this may be a read error. This same CDR3 is encoded by further DNA sequences in the sample. The rearrangement joins TRBV7-6 to TRBJ2-2; tentatively, D is TRBD2 (7 bases). The CDR3 contains 15 residues. Germline assignment: CDR1 SGHVS and CDR2 FNYEAQ. Trimming took 2 bases from V and 4 from J, leaving 11 bases between them. Here the CDR3 reads CASSLRGAGTGELFF. The CDR3 DNA reads as TGTGCCAGCAGCTTACGGGGGGCTGGCACCGGGGAGCTGTTTTTT.

The chain joins TRBV15 to TRBJ1-2, with TRBD1 matching over 9 bases. The CDR3 is 15 amino acids. The germline CDR1 and CDR2 sequences are LNHNV and YYDKDF (reference sequence). With V trimmed by 3 bases and J by 6 bases, 8 bases remained unmatched. The CDR3 bases are TGTGCCACCAGCAGGAGGGACAGGGAAATCCATGGCTACACCTTC. It yields the protein CATSRRDREIHGYTF.

This clone was picked up one time. Other DNA sequences within the sample encode an identical CDR3. The gene calls are TRBV28 and TRBJ2-7; D is unresolved. CDR3 length: 12 residues. Germline values: CDR1 MDHEN, CDR2 SYDVKM. V lost 1 base to trimming and J lost 6 bases, with 7 bases between them. The CDR3: CASSLYSIEQYF. In nucleotides, the CDR3 is TGTGCCAGCAGTTTATACTCGATCGAGCAGTACTTC.

The V call is TRBV4-2, the J call TRBJ1-1; D may be TRBD1 (5 bases). V was shortened by 1 base and J by 7 bases, with 13 bases between the two germline ends. Germline V gives CDR1 LGHNA, CDR2 YNFKEQ. The CDR3 sequence is 14 residues long. The CDR3 DNA reads as TGTGCCAGCAGCCAAGGAAGGGTACAGGATGAAGCTTTCTTT. It specifies CASSQGRVQDEAFF.

The chain links TRBV5-6 to TRBJ1-1, with a weak D call TRBD1 (5 bases). The CDR3 spans 15 residues. Germline CDR1 SGHDT, CDR2 YYEEEE. V dropped 0 bases and J dropped 1 base, with 10 bases sitting between them. The CDR3 here is CASSLDGGRNTEAFF. In DNA, the CDR3 is TGTGCCAGCAGCTTGGATGGGGGGAGGAACACTGAAGCTTTCTTT. Full variable domain (missing parts from reference TRBV5-6 and TRBJ1-1): DAGVTQSPTHLIKTRGQQVTLRCSPKSGHDTVSWYQQALGQGPQFIFQYYEEEERQRGNFPDRFSGHQFPNYSSELNVNALLLGDSALYLCASSLDGGRNTEAFFGQGTRLTVV.